These 2 T cell receptor beta chains were sequenced from one sample in a study of blood T cell repertoires in COVID-19. TCRdb's table, derived via immunoSEQ multiplex PCR, lists solely in-frame clones and lacks some. The sample contains around 100,000 clones, around 83% of which appear only once. Sequencing was performed on peripheral blood. Receptors were obtained from an older man with acute or convalescent COVID-19.

This clone was recorded many times. The chain joins TRBV5-4 to TRBJ2-1; perhaps TRBD2 as D (5 bases). V was pared by 1 base and J by 5 bases, with 10 bases between. The CDR3 is made up of 14 amino acids. Per the germline V gene, CDR1 is SGHNT and CDR2 is YYREEE (reference sequence). The CDR3 DNA sequence: TGTGCCAGCAGCTTGAAATACGGGGACAATGAGCAGTTCTTC. Amino acid sequence: CASSLKYGDNEQFF.

This chain connects TRBV6-6 to TRBJ2-3, with a possible D match to TRBD2 (6 bases). The ends were cut back, 0 bases at V and 3 bases at J, with 10 bases in the middle. This CDR3 has 15 residues. Germline values: CDR1 MNHNY, CDR2 SVGAGI (reference sequence). CDR3 amino acids: CASSYSRGKTDTQYF. The CDR3, as DNA: TGTGCCAGCAGTTACTCACGGGGGAAAACAGATACGCAGTATTTT.